By sample share, the clone carrying this T cell receptor (beta chain) is medium-sized. This entry belongs to a study of blood T cell repertoires in COVID-19. Across the whole study: PBMCs, B-cell-depleted T cells, or T cells were the source of the cDNA or gDNA that made up the material.

The V segment lost 5 bases and the J segment 4 bases; nucleotides outside the gene matches: 10. Germline-derived CDR1 and CDR2 are MNHEY and SVGAGI. This CDR3 contains 15 residues. Some clones are missing from TCRdb's copy, which holds only in-frame ones; the method was immunoSEQ multiplex PCR. The sample has approximately 130,000 clones, about 89% seen once; the top ten hold 2% to 2.5%. The sample taken for sequencing was peripheral blood. The clonotype originates from a man aged 45-65 years with active COVID-19. The V call is TRBV6-5, the J call TRBJ2-7; 8 bases match TRBD1. The CDR3 sequence is CASSPQTGAVYEQYF. CDR3 in DNA: TGTGCCAGCAGTCCTCAGACAGGGGCAGTTTACGAGCAGTACTTC.